This TCR beta chain was identified in a study of CD8+CD57+ T cells in acquired aplastic anemia. Patients included in sequencing had previously demonstrated CD8+CD57+ cell expansion by flow cytometry. Blood was sampled before the patients had received any therapy. Germline-derived CDR1 and CDR2 are GTSNPN and SVGIG (reference sequence). The CDR3 has 13 amino acids. V was shortened by 4 bases and J by 4 bases, with 10 bases between the two germline ends. TCR beta VDJ and CDR3 were profiled, and genomic DNA was the template. TCRdb redid the calling of the reads with MiXCR, one entry per CDR3 protein. Of around 190,000 distinct CDR3 sequences listed, approximately 48% are singletons. This clonotype appeared a few times.

The sequence came from a human donor with aplastic anemia. Sample: sorted CD4+, CD8+, or CD8+CD57+ T cells (not recorded which) from PBMCs. The chain recombines TRBV30 with TRBJ2-2; D is possibly TRBD1 (5 bases). In DNA form, the CDR3 reads TGTGCCTGGAACTCAGGGTCCACCGGGGAGCTGTTTTTT. It yields the protein CAWNSGSTGELFF.